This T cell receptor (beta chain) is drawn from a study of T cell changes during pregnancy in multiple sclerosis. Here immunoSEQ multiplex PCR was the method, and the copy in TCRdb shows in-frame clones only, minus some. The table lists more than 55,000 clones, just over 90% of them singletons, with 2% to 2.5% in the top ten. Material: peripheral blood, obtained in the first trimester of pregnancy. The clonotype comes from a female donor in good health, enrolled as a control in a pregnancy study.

CDR3 sequence (DNA): TGTGCCAGCAGTGCCAGGGTAGGGAACTATGGCTACACCTTC. This codes for CASSARVGNYGYTF. The chain links TRBV6-1 to TRBJ1-2; tentative D call: TRBD1 (5 bases). The CDR3 has 14 residues. Germline V gene data show CDR1 as MNHNS and CDR2 as SASEGT. V was trimmed by 4 bases and J by 2 bases, leaving 11 bases between them.